These T cell receptor beta chains were read from a single sample in a study of PD-1 blockade in classical Hodgkin lymphoma. Measured with immunoSEQ multiplex PCR; TCRdb has only the in-frame clones, and not every one. Found here are 20,000 or so clones, less than 90% of them singletons; the top ten hold 2.6%. The sample in question was CD4+ T cells from blood, obtained before the fourth cycle of nivolumab. These receptors were taken from a human donor with classical Hodgkin lymphoma. CDR3s include the opening cysteine and the closing phenylalanine or tryptophan. The D gene is left open where the match is weak. Rows give clone size only sometimes, using once, few, many, or a class for an expanded clone.

clone size | J gene | D gene | V gene | CDR3 protein | CDR3 DNA
- | TRBJ2-5 | TRBD1 | TRBV19 | CASSVGTGAVTQYF | TGTGCCAGTAGTGTAGGGACAGGGGCCGTGACCCAGTACTTC
once | TRBJ2-2 | - | TRBV10-3 | CAISESYGELFF | TGTGCCATCAGTGAGTCATACGGGGAGCTGTTTTTT
- | TRBJ1-2 | TRBD1 | TRBV30 | CAWSMRGLDGYTF | TGTGCCTGGAGTATGAGGGGGCTTGATGGCTACACCTTC
- | TRBJ2-5 | - | TRBV28 | CASLTWGGGAGQETQYF | TGTGCCAGCCTAACCTGGGGAGGCGGGGCGGGCCAAGAGACCCAGTACTTC
- | TRBJ2-1 | - | TRBV6-4 | CASSDSIGLVNNEQFF | TGTGCCAGCAGTGACTCGATAGGACTCGTAAACAATGAGCAGTTCTTC
- | TRBJ2-7 | TRBD2 | TRBV7-2 | CASRLAGGAYEQYF | TGTGCCAGCCGTCTAGCGGGGGGGGCCTACGAGCAGTACTTC
- | TRBJ2-1 | TRBD1 | TRBV15 | CATSRISGTGELYNEQFF | TGTGCCACCAGCAGAATCTCCGGGACAGGGGAACTCTACAATGAGCAGTTCTTC
- | TRBJ2-1 | TRBD1 | TRBV5-1 | CASSPLQGDEQFF | TGCGCCAGCAGTCCTTTACAGGGGGATGAGCAGTTCTTC
- | TRBJ2-6 | TRBD1 | TRBV6-1 | CASSRTGSGANVLTF | TGTGCCAGCAGTAGGACAGGGTCTGGGGCCAACGTCCTGACTTTC
- | TRBJ1-1 | TRBD1 | TRBV20-1 | CSAKDRGQAFF | TGCAGTGCTAAAGACAGGGGACAAGCTTTCTTT
- | TRBJ2-1 | TRBD2 | TRBV5-1 | CASSRLAGADEQFF | TGCGCCAGCAGCAGACTAGCGGGAGCGGATGAGCAGTTCTTC
- | TRBJ1-5 | - | TRBV6-5 | CASSQQGTQPQHF | TGTGCCAGCAGTCAACAGGGTACTCAGCCCCAGCATTTT
- | TRBJ2-7 | TRBD1 | TRBV25-1 | CASSVGQGYEQYF | TGTGCCAGCAGTGTGGGACAGGGGTACGAGCAGTACTTC
- | TRBJ2-7 | - | TRBV19 | CASSSSYEQYF | TGTGCCAGTAGCAGCTCCTACGAGCAGTACTTC
few | TRBJ2-1 | - | TRBV19 | CASSPPGPGVLDEQFF | TGTGCCAGTAGTCCTCCTGGCCCCGGGGTTTTAGATGAGCAGTTCTTC
- | TRBJ1-2 | - | TRBV6-5 | CASSQTGYGYTF | TGTGCCAGCAGCCAGACAGGATATGGCTACACCTTC
- | TRBJ2-7 | TRBD2 | TRBV13 | CASSSIRGGRQYEQYF | TGTGCCAGCAGCTCCATTAGGGGCGGGAGGCAGTACGAGCAGTACTTC
- | TRBJ2-7 | TRBD1 | TRBV5-4 | CASSTPQGNYEQYF | TGTGCCAGCAGCACGCCACAGGGGAACTACGAGCAGTACTTC
- | TRBJ2-7 | - | TRBV28 | CASSFSLGQACEQYF | TGTGCCAGCAGTTTTTCCTTAGGACAAGCCTGCGAGCAGTACTTC
- | TRBJ2-7 | TRBD2 | TRBV11-2 | CASSSTVSRTSGFYEQYF | TGTGCCAGCAGCTCGACTGTATCCCGGACTAGCGGTTTCTACGAGCAGTACTTC
once | TRBJ2-5 | - | TRBV19 | CASRPLGEEETQYF | TGTGCCAGTAGACCCCTCGGGGAGGAAGAGACCCAGTACTTC
- | TRBJ2-1 | TRBD2 | TRBV6-1 | CASSGLAGVNEQFF | TGTGCCAGCAGCGGACTAGCGGGAGTAAATGAGCAGTTCTTC
once | TRBJ1-5 | - | TRBV28 | CASSLSGRSQPQHF | TGTGCCAGCAGTTTATCAGGACGCAGTCAGCCCCAGCATTTT
- | TRBJ2-7 | - | TRBV6-1 | CASSEMTGRGYEQYF | TGTGCCAGCAGCGAAATGACAGGTCGAGGGTACGAGCAGTACTTC
- | TRBJ2-3 | TRBD2 | TRBV18 | CASSLAGGTDTQYF | TGTGCCAGCTCACTAGCGGGAGGGACAGATACGCAGTATTTT
once | TRBJ2-3 | - | TRBV30 | CAWSVLASIRDTQYF | TGTGCCTGGAGTGTACTTGCGTCGATCCGGGATACGCAGTATTTT
few | TRBJ2-7 | TRBD1 | TRBV6-1 | CASSRQGHEQYF | TGTGCCAGCAGTCGACAGGGCCACGAGCAGTACTTC